Listed below are T cell receptor beta chains from one sample, sequenced in a study of shared clonotypes between healthy human individuals. Repertoires were generated with immunoSEQ multiplex PCR, while TCRdb's copy carries only in-frame clones and drops some. The sample records millions of clones, more than 85% being singletons. Material: naive CD8+ T cells from PBMCs. The receptors here all came from a man between 18 and 29 years old in good health. Some clones in this sample may be carry-over from other donors' samples. Each CDR3 is given with its conserved first and last residue. A D gene is named only where the DNA matches it firmly. Size is stated for part of the rows, as once, few or many counts, or as a class when the clone is expanded.

TRBD1	TRBV6-5	NA	TRBJ1-2	TGTGCCAGCAGTGGACAGGGGCGGAATGGCTACACCTTC	CASSGQGRNGYTF
TRBD2	TRBV28	NA	TRBJ2-1	TGTGCCAGCAGTCCAAGGACTAGCGGGAGTATCTTC	CASSPRTSGSIF
NA	TRBV7-9	NA	TRBJ2-7	TGTGCCAGCAGCTTAGCTGTAACACCCTACGAGCAGTACTTC	CASSLAVTPYEQYF
TRBD1	TRBV7-9	NA	TRBJ2-1	TGTGCCAGCATCCTAACTAGGGGACAGGGGTACCACAATGAGCAGTTCTTC	CASILTRGQGYHNEQFF
NA	TRBV6-1	NA	TRBJ2-7	TGTGCCAGCAGTGAATCCTACATATTCTCCTACGAGCAGTACTTC	CASSESYIFSYEQYF
NA	TRBV10-2	NA	TRBJ1-5	TGCGCCAGCAGTATGGGGCCGGATATTTTATATAGCAATCAGCCCCAGCATTTT	CASSMGPDILYSNQPQHF
NA	TRBV11-2	NA	TRBJ2-5	TGTGCCAGCAGTAGGGGGGACAGTCAAGAGACCCAGTACTTC	CASSRGDSQETQYF
TRBD1	TRBV5-6	NA	TRBJ2-7	TGTGCCAGCAGCGTGACAGGGGCGGTCTACGAGCAGTACTTC	CASSVTGAVYEQYF
TRBD2	TRBV15	NA	TRBJ2-7	TGTGCCACCAGCAGAGAGACCGGACTAGCGGGATTCGACGAGCAGTACTTC	CATSRETGLAGFDEQYF
NA	TRBV12-5	once	TRBJ2-1	TGTGCTAGTGGTTTGGCCCCGGGGAATGAGCAGTTCTTC	CASGLAPGNEQFF
NA	TRBV4-2	few	TRBJ2-3	TGTGCCAGCAGCCAAGTAGTCTTCGTAGGGGAGTATTTT	CASSQVVFVGEYF
NA	TRBV4-1	NA	TRBJ2-2	TGCGCCAGCAGCCACCCTACCGGGGAGCTGTTTTTT	CASSHPTGELFF
NA	TRBV19	once	TRBJ2-7	TGTGCCAGTAGTTTAAACAGGGTCTACGAGCAGTACTTC	CASSLNRVYEQYF
TRBD1	TRBV27	NA	TRBJ1-1	TGTGCCAGCCATGGGACAGGGAGGGACACTGAAGCTTTCTTT	CASHGTGRDTEAFF
NA	TRBV5-6	NA	TRBJ1-1	TGTGCCAGCAGCTTAGGGGGGGCGGCGGAAGCTTTCTTT	CASSLGGAAEAFF
NA	TRBV9	NA	TRBJ2-2	TGTGCCAGCAGCGCGGAAGCAGACACCGGGGAGCTGTTTTTT	CASSAEADTGELFF
TRBD2	TRBV27	NA	TRBJ2-1	TGTGCCAGCAGCCTATACGTAGCGGGATATGAGCAGTTCTTC	CASSLYVAGYEQFF
TRBD2	TRBV7-3	NA	TRBJ2-2	TGTGCCAGCAGCTTAATCCCTAGCGGGAGCCCGGACGGGGAGCTGTTTTTT	CASSLIPSGSPDGELFF
NA	TRBV2	NA	TRBJ2-7	TGTGCCAGCAGGTTCTTTGGGACGGGGTCCTACGAGCAGTACTTC	CASRFFGTGSYEQYF
NA	TRBV4-2	NA	TRBJ1-5	TGTGCCAGCAGCCAGAGTGGTAGTGAACAGGGCCTCAATCAGCCCCAGCATTTT	CASSQSGSEQGLNQPQHF
NA	TRBV5-6	NA	TRBJ2-5	TGTGCCAGCAGCGCTTATTACCGTGGGGATGTCCAAGAGACCCAGTACTTC	CASSAYYRGDVQETQYF